This T cell receptor (beta chain) comes out of a study of spatial heterogeneity in lung cancer. The CDR3 extends over 17 amino acids. Germline CDR1 reads LNHNV; CDR2 reads YYDKDF (reference sequence). V shed 1 base and J shed 4 bases, with 17 bases lying between them. The table lists this clonotype with a few counts. The time point here: sample taken at primary tumor resection. The sequenced material consisted of unsorted whole RNA from tumor, nontumor lung or frozen PBMC. All TCR cDNA molecules were individually tagged with a unique molecular identifier. MiXCR, applied by TCRdb to the 5' RACE reads, yields one record per CDR3 protein. The data contain under 75,000 distinct CDR3 sequences, 13% of them singletons.

The receptor's source is a male donor with early-stage non-small cell lung cancer. This sequence joins TRBV15 and TRBJ1-5; possibly TRBD1 for D (6 bases). The sample in question was PBMCs, obtained at surgery. The CDR3 is CATSRGNSGASNQPQHF. CDR3 sequence (DNA): TGTGCCACCAGCAGAGGAAATTCAGGGGCAAGTAATCAGCCCCAGCATTTT.